The 18 T cell receptor beta chains below come from one sample, sequenced in a study of blood T cells in healthy people across ages. Through a sample-barcoded 5' primer and a J-beta primer mix, a second PCR was run for 7 to 11 cycles. One entry per CDR3 protein, called by TCRdb with MiXCR from the 5' RACE reads. This sample carries 720,000 or so distinct CDR3 sequences, 40% to 45% of them seen once, and the ten largest clones take around 30%. The sample was blood. The source of these receptors is a man at least 80 years old in good health.

The J gene is TRBJ2-1, the V gene TRBV12-3 or TRBV12-4, with D possibly TRBD2 on 5 matching bases. The last part of the DNA fits TRBJ2-7 better; the J call may be wrong. CDR3 length equals 13 residues. The CDR3 coding sequence is TGTGCCAGCAGTTTATTTCCCGGGAACGAGCAGTACTTC. This sequence encodes CASSLFPGNEQYF.

This clonotype showed up just a few times. In DNA form, the CDR3 reads TGCGCCAGCAGAATGGGGGACAGGGGGTCTGAAGCTTTCTTT. Translated: CASRMGDRGSEAFF. The chain employs TRBV5-1 and TRBJ1-1, with 11 bases lining up with TRBD1. This CDR3 has 14 residues. Germline CDR1 reads SGHRS; CDR2 reads YFSETQ. V lost 5 bases, J lost 6 bases, and 6 bases stayed unmatched.

The chain couples TRBV7-2 to TRBJ2-7; 9 nucleotides agree with TRBD1. CDR1 and CDR2 (germline): SGHTA, FQGNSA. The CDR3 is 14 amino acids. The trim removed 5 bases at V and 3 bases at J, leaving 5 bases unmatched. The CDR3 loop reads CASSGTGTSYEQYF. CDR3 sequence (DNA): TGTGCCAGCAGCGGGACAGGGACCAGCTACGAGCAGTACTTC.

The V gene is TRBV29-1, the J gene TRBJ2-1; D is unresolved. This CDR3 has 11 residues. CDR1 and CDR2 (germline): SQVTM, ANQGSEA. Between the trimmed V and J ends, which lost 6 bases and 3 bases, there was a span of 6 bases. CDR3 region: CSVGIYNEQFF. In nucleotides, the CDR3 is TGCAGCGTCGGTATCTACAATGAGCAGTTCTTC.

This clonotype was counted a few times. This rearrangement joins TRBV29-1 to TRBJ2-3; TRBD1 might be the D (5 bases). CDR1 is SQVTM and CDR2 is ANQGSEA in the germline V gene. CDR3 length: 15 residues. With 8 bases removed from V and 1 base from J, the gap between germline ends came to 19 bases. CDR3 amino acids: CSNPARGHGTDTQYF. As DNA, the CDR3 is TGCAGCAACCCCGCAAGGGGCCACGGCACAGATACGCAGTATTTT.

Note on this clonotype: A much larger clone lies one base from this, so it may be a read error. V is TRBV7-3 and J is TRBJ2-5, with 9 bases matching TRBD1. Germline assignment: CDR1 SGHTA and CDR2 FQGTGA. This CDR3 is built from 16 residues. The CDR3 nucleotides are TGTGCCAGCGGCTTACTGCCGGGACAGGGAAAGGAGACCCAGTACTTC. It codes for CASGLLPGQGKETQYF.

On this clonotype itself: One end of the junction is discordant with germline, which a read error may explain. The V gene is TRBV5-4, the J gene TRBJ2-1; TRBD2 aligns across 9 bases. Germline V lookup: CDR1 SGHNT, CDR2 YYREEE (reference sequence). The CDR3 is 15 residues long. CDR3 coding DNA: TGTGCCAGCAGCTCCACTAGCGGGTCCTTCAATGAGCAGTTCTTC. Translating it yields CASSSTSGSFNEQFF.

The J gene is TRBJ1-1, the V gene TRBV5-6; TRBD1 matches 7 bases. The CDR3 loop spans 16 amino acids. Unmatched junction bases numbered 7, after V lost 1 base and J lost 1 base. Germline values: CDR1 SGHDT, CDR2 YYEEEE. CDR3 in DNA: TGTGCCAGCAGCTTGCCCCCCGACAGGGCGAACACTGAAGCTTTCTTT. This gives the protein CASSLPPDRANTEAFF. Using reference TRBV5-6 and TRBJ1-1 for the parts outside the CDR3, the full variable domain is DAGVTQSPTHLIKTRGQQVTLRCSPKSGHDTVSWYQQALGQGPQFIFQYYEEEERQRGNFPDRFSGHQFPNYSSELNVNALLLGDSALYLCASSLPPDRANTEAFFGQGTRLTVV.

The V and J genes are TRBV12-3 or TRBV12-4 and TRBJ2-1; D possibly uses TRBD1 or TRBD2 (5 bases each). The CDR3 length is 13 residues. V shed 5 bases and J shed 10 bases, with 15 bases lying between them. DNA of the CDR3: TGTGCCAGCAGTCGGGACGGGACCTACGAGCAGTTCTTC. Translated, it gives CASSRDGTYEQFF.

There are a few counts of this clonotype. The rearrangement links TRBV6-1 to TRBJ2-3, with 10 bases lining up with TRBD2. V shed 0 bases, J shed 1 base, and the junction held 4 bases outside the gene matches. CDR1 is MNHNS, CDR2 SASEGT, per germline. This CDR3 is built from 17 residues. The CDR3 loop is CASSEARLAGGTDTQYF. The CDR3 DNA follows: TGTGCCAGCAGTGAAGCCCGGCTAGCGGGGGGCACAGATACGCAGTATTTT.

This clonotype was observed at least ten times. The chain has TRBV5-1 and TRBJ1-1; TRBD1 is a possible D gene (5 bases). The length of the CDR3 is 15 residues. Between the trimmed V and J ends, which lost 5 bases and 1 base, there was a span of 15 bases. The germline gives CDR1 SGHRS, CDR2 YFSETQ. CDR3 bases: TGCGCCAGCAGATTAAATACAGGAGGGAACACTGAAGCTTTCTTT. Protein sequence: CASRLNTGGNTEAFF.

In this sample, this clonotype turned up once. The chain recombines TRBV4-1 with TRBJ1-4; 7 bases line up with TRBD1. V lost 6 bases and J lost 8; bases outside the gene matches: 6. This CDR3 is 13 amino acids long. The V gene's germline CDR1 is MGHRA and CDR2 YSYEKL. CDR3 DNA: TGCGCCAGCAGTGAGACAGGGAGGGAAAAACTGTTTTTT. This gives the protein CASSETGREKLFF.

A few counts support this clonotype. The V call is TRBV7-2, the J call TRBJ1-6; no clear D. The CDR3 spans 13 residues. V lost 1 base and J lost 13, with 11 bases in between. Germline V gene data show CDR1 as SGHTA and CDR2 as FQGNSA. CDR3 DNA: TGTGCCAGCAGCTTAGATTTTAAGGCGCCCCTCCACTTT. Its protein is CASSLDFKAPLHF.

This clonotype has more than one count but fewer than ten. CDR3: CASSLGGARGASGANVLTF. The CDR3 nucleotides are TGTGCCAGCAGCTTAGGGGGTGCGCGGGGGGCCTCTGGGGCCAACGTCCTGACTTTC. The chain joins TRBV7-2 to TRBJ2-6, with 8 bases fitting TRBD2. Germline V gives CDR1 SGHTA, CDR2 FQGNSA. This CDR3 comprises 19 residues. The junction had 8 bases not matched to a gene; V was cut back by 1 base and J by 0 bases.

DNA of the CDR3: TGTGCCAGCAGTTACTCGACCCAAGGAGGGGGACTCTTTCTTGGCTACACCTTC. Translation gives CASSYSTQGGGLFLGYTF. The genes are TRBV6-5 and TRBJ1-2, with D tentatively TRBD1 (6 bases). The germline V and J ends were trimmed by 0 bases and 7 bases, with 24 bases remaining between them. The CDR3 has 18 amino acids. The germline V gene encodes CDR1 MNHEY and CDR2 SVGAGI.

The V call is TRBV2, the J call TRBJ2-1; 8 bases map to TRBD2. Germline V gene sequence: CDR1 SNHLY, CDR2 FYNNEI. Unmatched junction bases numbered 6, after V lost 5 bases and J lost 6 bases. This CDR3 region has 14 residues. The CDR3 region has the DNA TGTGCCAGCAGTACCGCGGGAGGTGGCAATGAGCAGTTCTTC. Encoded protein: CASSTAGGGNEQFF.

V gene TRBV12-3 or TRBV12-4 combines with J gene TRBJ2-1, with 7 positions matching TRBD1. Trimming took 6 bases from V and 7 from J; bases not matched to a gene: 15. The CDR3 length is 16 residues. The CDR3 protein is CASRSPAQGVGNEQFF. The CDR3 nucleotides are TGTGCCAGCAGATCACCTGCCCAGGGGGTAGGAAATGAGCAGTTCTTC.

The sample holds a few counts of this clonotype. This rearrangement joins TRBV25-1 to TRBJ2-1; D is undetermined. V was trimmed by 1 base and J by 3 bases, leaving 10 bases between them. CDR1 is MGHDK and CDR2 is SYGVNS in the germline V gene. The CDR3 loop spans 15 amino acids. The CDR3: CASSESRPLYNEQFF. For the CDR3, the DNA is TGTGCCAGCAGTGAATCCCGGCCCCTCTACAATGAGCAGTTCTTC.